This TCR beta chain was sequenced in a study of T cell changes during pregnancy in multiple sclerosis. V was pared by 4 bases and J by 0 bases, with 10 bases between. The CDR3 covers 16 residues. The germline CDR1 and CDR2 sequences are MNHEY and SVGAGI. Clones were sequenced by immunoSEQ multiplex PCR, and TCRdb holds only the in-frame ones, with some missing. This repertoire shows 65,000 to 85,000 clones, approximately 87% found once; its top ten account for more than 8%. This specimen consisted of peripheral blood, obtained after pregnancy. This receptor was obtained from a female donor in good health, enrolled as a control in a pregnancy study. The chain joins TRBV6-5 to TRBJ2-6, with no clear D. The CDR3 here is CASSSDDTSGANVLTF. In DNA, the CDR3 is TGTGCCAGCAGTTCAGATGACACCTCTGGGGCCAACGTCCTGACTTTC.